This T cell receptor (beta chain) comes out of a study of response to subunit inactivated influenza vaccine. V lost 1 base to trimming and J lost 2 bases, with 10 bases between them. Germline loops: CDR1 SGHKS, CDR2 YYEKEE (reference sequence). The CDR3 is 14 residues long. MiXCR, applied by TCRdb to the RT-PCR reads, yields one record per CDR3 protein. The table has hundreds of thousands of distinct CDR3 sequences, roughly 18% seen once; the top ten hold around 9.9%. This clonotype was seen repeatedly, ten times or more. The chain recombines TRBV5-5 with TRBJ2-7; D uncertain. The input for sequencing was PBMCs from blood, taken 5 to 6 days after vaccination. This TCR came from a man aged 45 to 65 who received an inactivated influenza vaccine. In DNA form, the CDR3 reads TGTGCCAGCAGCTTGTTGCCAGGCACCTACGAGCAGTACTTC. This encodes CASSLLPGTYEQYF.